Following are 21 T cell receptor beta chains from one sample sequenced in a study of beta chain features in type 1 diabetes. The authors reverse transcribed all of the isolated RNA, so sequencing captured expressed TCRB transcripts. Using immunoSEQ multiplex PCR, the repertoire was profiled, and TCRdb retains in-frame clones only, with some absent. The repertoire holds about half a million clones, with roughly 11% as singletons. The sequenced sample was naive CD4+ T cells from blood. Receptors originate from a woman in her late teens or twenties in good health.

There are a few counts of this clone. The chain uses TRBV7-2 and TRBJ2-5; 7 bases agree with TRBD1. The CDR3 runs to 15 residues. Germline V gene sequence: CDR1 SGHTA, CDR2 FQGNSA. The V gene end was trimmed by 5 bases and the J gene end by 0 bases; junction bases not matched to a gene: 6. In DNA, the CDR3 is TGTGCCAGCAGCCCACGCAGGGGGTACCAAGAGACCCAGTACTTC. Its protein is CASSPRRGYQETQYF.

This clone was observed a handful of times. The rearrangement uses TRBV7-9 and TRBJ1-2, with 8 nucleotides matching TRBD1. This CDR3 contains 15 residues. The germline V gene has CDR1 SEHNR and CDR2 FQNEAQ (reference sequence). Germline trimming cut 6 bases from V and 1 base from J; bases unmatched to any gene: 7. The CDR3 protein is CASSRDRRVNYGYTF. The CDR3 DNA reads TGTGCCAGCAGTCGGGACAGGCGGGTTAACTATGGCTACACCTTC.

This chain joins TRBV6-6 and TRBJ1-1; 11 positions match TRBD1. The length of the CDR3 is 15 residues. J gave up 4 bases and V 2 bases, and 3 bases lay outside the gene matches. Germline CDR1 reads MNHNY; CDR2 reads SVGAGI (reference sequence). CDR3 residues: CASSYGTGGATEAFF. CDR3 sequence (DNA): TGTGCCAGCAGTTACGGGACAGGGGGAGCCACTGAAGCTTTCTTT.

This clone was counted only a few times. The chain carries TRBV7-2 and TRBJ2-7; 9 bases map to TRBD2. CDR3 length: 16 amino acids. V gave up 5 bases and J gave up 2 bases; unmatched junction bases: 10. The germline CDR1 and CDR2 sequences are SGHTA and FQGNSA. CDR3 nucleotide sequence: TGTGCCAGCAGCCTCTCGGGGGCGGGAGGGCCCTACGAGCAGTACTTC. This encodes CASSLSGAGGPYEQYF.

This clone was observed a few times. The J gene is TRBJ2-3, the V gene TRBV11-2; D is unclear. The CDR3 is 15 residues long. Germline lookup yields CDR1 SGHAT and CDR2 FQNNGV. Trimming removed 0 bases from V and 0 bases from J, with 7 bases in between. CDR3 amino acids: CASSLDGVSTDTQYF. CDR3 nucleotides: TGTGCCAGCAGCTTAGATGGGGTCAGCACAGATACGCAGTATTTT. Complete variable domain (other parts from reference TRBV11-2 and TRBJ2-3): EAGVAQSPRYKIIEKRQSVAFWCNPISGHATLYWYQQILGQGPKLLIQFQNNGVVDDSQLPKDRFSAERLKGVDSTLKIQPAKLEDSAVYLCASSLDGVSTDTQYFGPGTRLTVL.

This clone was detected a few times. Other DNA sequences within the sample encode an identical CDR3. This sequence joins TRBV28 and TRBJ2-6; tentative D call: TRBD1 (5 bases). V lost 7 bases to trimming and J lost 1 base, with 8 bases between them. CDR3 length equals 14 residues. Germline V gene data show CDR1 as MDHEN and CDR2 as SYDVKM. CDR3 sequence (DNA): TGTGCCAGCAATAGGGGTTCTGGGGCCAACGTCCTGACTTTC. Translation: CASNRGSGANVLTF. Complete variable domain (other parts from reference TRBV28 and TRBJ2-6): DVKVTQSSRYLVKRTGEKVFLECVQDMDHENMFWYRQDPGLGLRLIYFSYDVKMKEKGDIPEGYSVSREKKERFSLILESASTNQTSMYLCASNRGSGANVLTFGAGSRLTVL.

This clone has more than one count but fewer than ten. The chain is built from TRBV7-2 and TRBJ1-1, with 7 bases matching TRBD1. The V and J ends lost 5 bases and 0 bases, in that order; junction bases with no gene match: 18. Germline CDR1 and CDR2: SGHTA and FQGNSA. This CDR3 contains 19 residues. CDR3 in amino acids: CASSTHSNLGGGMNTEAFF. CDR3 DNA: TGTGCCAGCAGCACACATAGCAACTTGGGAGGGGGCATGAACACTGAAGCTTTCTTT.

This clone was found a few times. The rearrangement joins TRBV5-4 to TRBJ2-5; TRBD1 is a possible D gene (7 bases). CDR1 is SGHNT and CDR2 is YYREEE in the germline V gene (reference sequence). V lost 4 bases and J lost 1, with 17 bases in between. This CDR3 region has 16 residues. The CDR3 loop reads CASSPQGGGIQETQYF. In DNA, the CDR3 is TGTGCCAGCAGCCCCCAGGGGGGAGGAATCCAAGAGACCCAGTACTTC.

This clone appeared a few times. The chain couples TRBV19 to TRBJ2-4; D is uncertain. The germline CDR1 and CDR2 sequences are LNHDA and SQIVND (reference sequence). V lost 6 bases, J lost 5 bases, and 11 bases lay in between. The CDR3 has 13 amino acids. The DNA of the CDR3 is TGTGCCAGTAGCCAAATCGGACAAAACATTCAGTACTTC. Residues: CASSQIGQNIQYF.

Of note for this clone: One end of the junction is discordant with germline, which a read error may explain. The V gene is TRBV20-1, the J gene TRBJ1-2, with D possibly TRBD1 on 5 matching bases. There are 11 residues in the CDR3. Germline-derived CDR1 and CDR2 are DFQATT and SNEGSKA (reference sequence). The CDR3 DNA reads as TGCAGTGCTAGAGGCCCGCCAGGGACCGCCTTC. Its protein product is CSARGPPGTAF.

This clone turned up a few times. The rearrangement links TRBV7-2 to TRBJ2-3; tentative D call: TRBD1 (7 bases). The V gene lost 3 bases and the J gene lost 3 bases, with 13 bases spanning the gap. The germline gives CDR1 SGHTA, CDR2 FQGNSA. The CDR3 is made up of 15 amino acids. The CDR3 reads CASSFRGDLTDTQYF. CDR3 coding DNA: TGTGCCAGCAGCTTCAGGGGGGATTTAACAGATACGCAGTATTTT.

The gene calls are TRBV7-8 and TRBJ2-2; 8 bases fit TRBD2. V lost 3 bases to trimming and J lost 5 bases; unmatched junction nucleotides: 5. Germline CDR1 reads SGHVS; CDR2 reads FQNEAQ. This CDR3 region has 15 residues. This chain's CDR3 is CASSFPAGVTGELFF. CDR3 DNA sequence: TGTGCCAGCAGCTTTCCAGCGGGGGTTACCGGGGAGCTGTTTTTT.

The rearrangement uses TRBV9 and TRBJ1-4; D not resolved. This CDR3 has 14 amino acids. Germline V CDR1 and CDR2: SGDLS, YYNGEE. The germline V and J ends were trimmed by 3 bases and 0 bases, with 6 bases remaining between them. CDR3 residues: CASSEGATNEKLFF. CDR3 nucleotides: TGTGCCAGCAGCGAGGGAGCAACTAATGAAAAACTGTTTTTT.

A few counts support this clone. The genes are TRBV25-1 and TRBJ2-3, with 7 bases that match TRBD1. CDR3 size: 15 residues. V was clipped by 5 bases and J by 0 bases; unmatched bases: 5. Germline values: CDR1 MGHDK, CDR2 SYGVNS. The CDR3 loop is CASSKTGMSTDTQYF. The CDR3 nucleotides read TGTGCCAGCAGTAAGACAGGGATGAGCACAGATACGCAGTATTTT.

This clone was recorded at least ten times. The chain recombines TRBV14 with TRBJ2-2, with D possibly TRBD1 on 6 matching bases. From germline, CDR1 is SGHDN and CDR2 FVKESK. Deletions cut 4 bases from V and 2 bases from J, with 14 bases between. The length of the CDR3 is 16 residues. CDR3 loop: CASSPTGQYNTGELFF. The CDR3 DNA reads as TGTGCCAGCAGCCCCACGGGACAATACAACACCGGGGAGCTGTTTTTT.

The chain couples TRBV11-2 to TRBJ2-2; D might be TRBD1 (5 bases). The germline V gene has CDR1 SGHAT and CDR2 FQNNGV. V dropped 4 bases and J dropped 1 base, with 10 bases sitting between them. CDR3 length: 15 amino acids. The CDR3 nucleotides are TGTGCCAGCAGCTCGGATACAGGGAACACCGGGGAGCTGTTTTTT. It encodes CASSSDTGNTGELFF.

In its sample, this clone was seen once. V is TRBV6-5 and J is TRBJ1-6, with D uncertain. Germline V gives CDR1 MNHEY, CDR2 SVGAGI. The V and J ends lost 7 bases and 7 bases respectively, with 14 bases between them. This CDR3 has 14 residues. As DNA, the CDR3 is TGTGCCAGCAATCCGGGCGCGGGGAATTCACCCCTCCACTTT. It specifies CASNPGAGNSPLHF.

The chain couples TRBV2 to TRBJ2-4; 8 bases align to TRBD2. This CDR3 comprises 15 residues. Germline V gene sequence: CDR1 SNHLY, CDR2 FYNNEI. The J segment lost 4 bases and the V segment lost 3 bases, leaving 5 bases of the junction unmatched. The CDR3 sequence is CASSDSGNQKNIQYF. CDR3 coding DNA: TGTGCCAGCAGTGATAGCGGGAATCAGAAAAACATTCAGTACTTC. The complete variable domain, with remaining parts taken from reference TRBV2 and TRBJ2-4, reads EPEVTQTPSHQVTQMGQEVILRCVPISNHLYFYWYRQILGQKVEFLVSFYNNEISEKSEIFDDQFSVERPDGSNFTLKIRSTKLEDSAMYFCASSDSGNQKNIQYFGAGTRLSVL.

The J gene is TRBJ1-1, the V gene TRBV7-9; D gene uncertain. Germline V lookup: CDR1 SEHNR, CDR2 FQNEAQ (reference sequence). Trimming stripped 0 bases from V and 1 base from J, with 3 bases between. CDR3 length: 13 residues. DNA of the CDR3: TGTGCCAGCAGCTTAGCGACGAACACTGAAGCTTTCTTT. It specifies CASSLATNTEAFF.

This clone appeared a few times. The chain employs TRBV9 and TRBJ2-3; weak D call: TRBD2 (6 bases). Germline CDR1 and CDR2: SGDLS and YYNGEE. The CDR3 loop spans 16 amino acids. V lost 3 bases and J lost 0, with 14 bases in between. The CDR3 bases are TGTGCCAGCAGCGGTTTCGGCCGGGAGAGCACAGATACGCAGTATTTT. It yields the protein CASSGFGRESTDTQYF.

This chain connects TRBV7-3 to TRBJ2-7; 10 bases agree with TRBD1. Trimming at V came to 5 bases and at J to 6 bases, leaving 4 bases not matched to a gene. CDR3 length equals 13 residues. CDR1 is SGHTA and CDR2 is FQGTGA in the germline V gene. For the CDR3, the DNA is TGTGCCAGCAGCCGGGACAGGGGATCCGAGCAGTACTTC. Translation: CASSRDRGSEQYF.